The rows below give T cell receptor beta chains drawn from one sample of a study of OX40 agonist ivuxolimab in advanced cancers. Sequencing was performed with immunoSEQ multiplex PCR; in TCRdb, only in-frame clones are kept and a portion is missing. The sample lists about 50,000 clones, 70% to 90% occurring once. This specimen consisted of CD4+ or CD8+ T cells sorted from blood, obtained in a trial of the OX40 agonist ivuxolimab. The origin of the receptors is an adult with an advanced solid tumor such as melanoma, head and neck, liver or kidney cancer. Both conserved end residues are trimmed from each CDR3. A D gene is named only where the DNA matches it firmly.

V gene: TRBV7-2
J gene: TRBJ1-1
D gene: NA
CDR3 protein: ASRQDSNTEAF

V gene: TRBV14
J gene: TRBJ2-5
D gene: NA
CDR3 protein: ASSPIWGRRETQY

V gene: TRBV18
J gene: TRBJ2-1
D gene: NA
CDR3 protein: ASSPPREMGNEQF

V gene: TRBV30
J gene: TRBJ2-7
D gene: TRBD1
CDR3 protein: AWSGGDSYEQY

V gene: TRBV18
J gene: TRBJ2-3
D gene: TRBD1
CDR3 protein: ASSLQGTGSTDTQY

V gene: TRBV7-2
J gene: TRBJ1-1
D gene: NA
CDR3 protein: ASSLLAVRAGEAF

V gene: TRBV7-9
J gene: TRBJ2-1
D gene: TRBD2
CDR3 protein: ASSFERDPYNEQF

V gene: TRBV4-3
J gene: TRBJ2-3
D gene: NA
CDR3 protein: ASSQDPLTDTQY

V gene: TRBV7-9
J gene: TRBJ2-3
D gene: TRBD2
CDR3 protein: ASSASGDTQY

V gene: TRBV5-4
J gene: TRBJ1-1
D gene: TRBD1
CDR3 protein: ASSQRTGVNTEAF

V gene: TRBV5-1
J gene: TRBJ2-7
D gene: NA
CDR3 protein: ASSQQGSYEQY